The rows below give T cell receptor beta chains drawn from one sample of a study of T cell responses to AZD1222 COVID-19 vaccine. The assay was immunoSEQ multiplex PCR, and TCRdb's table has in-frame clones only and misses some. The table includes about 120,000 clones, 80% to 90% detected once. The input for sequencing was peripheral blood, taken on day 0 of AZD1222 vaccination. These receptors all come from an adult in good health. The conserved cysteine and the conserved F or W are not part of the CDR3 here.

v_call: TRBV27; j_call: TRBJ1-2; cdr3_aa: ASSPGTHDGYT
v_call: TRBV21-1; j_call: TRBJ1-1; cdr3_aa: ASSKREAF
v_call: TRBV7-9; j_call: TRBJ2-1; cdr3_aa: ASSLGVARASSYNEQF
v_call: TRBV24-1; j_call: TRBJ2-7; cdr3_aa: ATSDTPSYEQY
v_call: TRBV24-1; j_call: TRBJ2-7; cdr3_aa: ATSSETDTQY
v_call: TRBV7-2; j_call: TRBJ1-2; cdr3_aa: ASSLDRGSVLAYGYT
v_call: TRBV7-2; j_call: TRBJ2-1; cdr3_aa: ASSWNPGLAGNEQF
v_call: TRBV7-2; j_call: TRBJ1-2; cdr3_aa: ASSGNRNYGYT
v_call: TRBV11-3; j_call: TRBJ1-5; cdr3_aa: ASSLDRTPKVYSNQPQH
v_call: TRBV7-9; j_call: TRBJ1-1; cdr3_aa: ASSSGTGNTEAF
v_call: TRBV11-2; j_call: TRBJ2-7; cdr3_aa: ASSLRQGAGGGQQY
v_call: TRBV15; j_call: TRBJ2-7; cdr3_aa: ATSRSGGTYEQY
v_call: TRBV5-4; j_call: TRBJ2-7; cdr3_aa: ASSKRDSITYEQY
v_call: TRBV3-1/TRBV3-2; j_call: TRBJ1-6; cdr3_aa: ASSQANSPLH
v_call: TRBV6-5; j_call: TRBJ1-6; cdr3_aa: ASSRGDNNSPLH
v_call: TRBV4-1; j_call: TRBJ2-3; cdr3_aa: ASRGTRKQY
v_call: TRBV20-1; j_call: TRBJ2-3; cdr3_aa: SARDADTQY
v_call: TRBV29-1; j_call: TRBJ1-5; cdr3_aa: SVRTGGLNQPQH
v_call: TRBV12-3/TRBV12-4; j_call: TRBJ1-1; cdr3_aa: ASSYQEDTEAF
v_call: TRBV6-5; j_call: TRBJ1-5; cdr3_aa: ASSQGRQPQH
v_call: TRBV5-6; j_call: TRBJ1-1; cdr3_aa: ASSPLGGDTEAF
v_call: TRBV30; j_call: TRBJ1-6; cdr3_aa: AWDKKKTYNSPLH
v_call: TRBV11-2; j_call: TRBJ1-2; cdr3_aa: ASSLDRLSNYGYT
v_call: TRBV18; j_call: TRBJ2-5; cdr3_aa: ASSPPVTETQY
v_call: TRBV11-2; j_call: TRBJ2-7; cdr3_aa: ASSLRGQGLEQY
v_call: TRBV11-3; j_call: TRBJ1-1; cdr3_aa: ASSLYVNTEAF
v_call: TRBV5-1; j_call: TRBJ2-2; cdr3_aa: ASFSGTGNTGELF
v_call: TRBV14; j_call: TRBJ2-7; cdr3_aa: ASSVRDRIRGVEQY
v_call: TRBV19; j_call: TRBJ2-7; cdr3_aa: ASKDTTSSGVSRRSEVEQY
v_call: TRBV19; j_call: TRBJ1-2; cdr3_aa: ASSTRLSGALDYGYT
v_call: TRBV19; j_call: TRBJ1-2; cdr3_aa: ASSIQTNYGYT
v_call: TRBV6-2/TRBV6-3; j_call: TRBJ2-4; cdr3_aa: ASSSPGVAKNIQY
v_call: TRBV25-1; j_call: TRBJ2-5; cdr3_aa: ASSANRVRVETQY
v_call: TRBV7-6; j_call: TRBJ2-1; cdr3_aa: ASSVTGTALVNEQF
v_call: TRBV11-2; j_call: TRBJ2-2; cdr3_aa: ASSLPGTGELF
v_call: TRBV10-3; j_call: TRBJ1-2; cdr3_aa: ASRGEANYGYT
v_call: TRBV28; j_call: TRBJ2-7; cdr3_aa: ASSKGTGNEQY
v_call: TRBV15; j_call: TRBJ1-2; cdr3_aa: ATSSERGFSNYGYT
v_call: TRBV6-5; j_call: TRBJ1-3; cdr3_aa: ASVEGSSVNTIY
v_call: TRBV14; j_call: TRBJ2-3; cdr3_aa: ASSPLLTGITDTQY
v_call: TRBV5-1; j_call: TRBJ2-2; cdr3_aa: ASSLEGGLANTGELF
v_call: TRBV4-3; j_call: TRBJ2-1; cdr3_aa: ASSQVGAGVLNEQF
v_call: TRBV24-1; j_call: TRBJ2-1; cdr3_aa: ATSTASGGDEQF
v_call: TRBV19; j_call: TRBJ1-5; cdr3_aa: ASRHPDSNPRQPQH
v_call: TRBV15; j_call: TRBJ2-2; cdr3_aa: ATSRPPGTGNTGELF
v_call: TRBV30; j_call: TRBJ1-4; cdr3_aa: AWSVVGDNEKLF
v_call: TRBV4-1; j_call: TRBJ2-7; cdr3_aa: ASSQGFRPSSYEQY